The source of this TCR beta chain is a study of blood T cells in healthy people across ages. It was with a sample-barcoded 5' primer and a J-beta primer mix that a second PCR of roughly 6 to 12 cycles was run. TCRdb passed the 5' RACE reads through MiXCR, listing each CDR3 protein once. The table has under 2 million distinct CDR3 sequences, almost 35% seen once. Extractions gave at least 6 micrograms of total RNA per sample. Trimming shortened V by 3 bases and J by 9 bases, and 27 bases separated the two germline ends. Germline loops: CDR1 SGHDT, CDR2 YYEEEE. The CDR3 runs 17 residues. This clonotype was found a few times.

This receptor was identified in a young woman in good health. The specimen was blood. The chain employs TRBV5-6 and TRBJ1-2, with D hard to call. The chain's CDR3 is CASSSDGLQRGRVSYTF. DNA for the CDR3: TGTGCCAGCAGCTCCGACGGACTACAACGGGGTAGAGTGAGCTACACCTTC.